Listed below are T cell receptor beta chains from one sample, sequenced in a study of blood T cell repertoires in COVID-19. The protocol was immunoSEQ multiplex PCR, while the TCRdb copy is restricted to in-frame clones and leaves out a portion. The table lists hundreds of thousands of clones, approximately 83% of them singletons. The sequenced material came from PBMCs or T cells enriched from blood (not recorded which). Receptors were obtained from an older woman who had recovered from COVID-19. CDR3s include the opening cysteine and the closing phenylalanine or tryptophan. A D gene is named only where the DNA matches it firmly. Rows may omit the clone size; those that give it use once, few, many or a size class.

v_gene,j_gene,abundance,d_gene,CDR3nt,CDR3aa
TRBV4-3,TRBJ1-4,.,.,TGCGCCAGCAGCCAAGAGAAGTCAGGGGAGGGTAATGAAAAACTGTTTTTT,CASSQEKSGEGNEKLFF
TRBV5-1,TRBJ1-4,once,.,TGCGCCAGCAGCTTGGATCAGGGGCTGGATGAAAAACTGTTTTTT,CASSLDQGLDEKLFF
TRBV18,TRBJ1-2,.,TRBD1,TGTGCCAGCTCAAGCGACAGGGTGGGCTACACCTTC,CASSSDRVGYTF
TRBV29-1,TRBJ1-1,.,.,TGCAGCGTCGCACAGGGATGGGACACTGAAGCTTTCTTT,CSVAQGWDTEAFF
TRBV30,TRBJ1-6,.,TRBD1,TGTGCCTGGAGCCCGGGACAGGGAAATTCACCCCTCCACTTT,CAWSPGQGNSPLHF
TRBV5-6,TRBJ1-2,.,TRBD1,TGTGCCAGCAGCTTAACAGGGGGTGGCTACACCTTC,CASSLTGGGYTF
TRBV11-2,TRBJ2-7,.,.,TGTGCCAGCAGCTTTGAGCGGCCCTACGAGCAGTACTTC,CASSFERPYEQYF
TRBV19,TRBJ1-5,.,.,TGTGCCAGTAGCCCGGGTTTTAATCAGCCCCAGCATTTT,CASSPGFNQPQHF
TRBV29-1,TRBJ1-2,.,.,TGCAGCGTTGAGAGGCAGGGGTATGACTATGGCTACACCTTC,CSVERQGYDYGYTF
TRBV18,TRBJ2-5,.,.,TGTGCCAGCTCACTATCTCGGTCAGGGGCCCAAGAGACCCAGTACTTC,CASSLSRSGAQETQYF
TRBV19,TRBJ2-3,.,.,TGTGCCAGTAGTCCCAACACAGATACGCAGTATTTT,CASSPNTDTQYF
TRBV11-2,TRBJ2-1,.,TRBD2,TGTGCCAGCAGCTTAGATGGGGCCAGCGGGGGTTCCAATGAGCAGTTCTTC,CASSLDGASGGSNEQFF
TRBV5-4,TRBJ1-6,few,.,TGTGCCAGCAGCTCGGTAGATTCACCCCTCCACTTT,CASSSVDSPLHF
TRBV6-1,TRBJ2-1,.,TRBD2,TGTGCCAGCAGTGAAGTGCTAGCGGGGGGGGTTTACAATGAGCAGTTCTTC,CASSEVLAGGVYNEQFF
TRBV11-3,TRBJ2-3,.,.,TGTGCCAGCAGCTCTGGGGCTAATCCAGATACGCAGTATTTT,CASSSGANPDTQYF
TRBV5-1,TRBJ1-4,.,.,TGCGCCAGCAGGCCTACGACAGTCGCAACTAATGAAAAACTGTTTTTT,CASRPTTVATNEKLFF
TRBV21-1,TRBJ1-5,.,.,TGTGCCGTGGGGTGGGGAGGGGGGTATAGCAATCAGCCCCAGCATTTT,CAVGWGGGYSNQPQHF
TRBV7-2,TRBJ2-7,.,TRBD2,TGTGCCAGCAGCTTAGTAGGTAGCGGGTCCTACGAGCAGTACTTC,CASSLVGSGSYEQYF
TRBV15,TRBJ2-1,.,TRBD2,TGTGCCACCAGCAGAGATAGCGGACTAGCTCGCTACAATGAGCAGTTCTTC,CATSRDSGLARYNEQFF
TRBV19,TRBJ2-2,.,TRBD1,TGTGCCAGTATCCGGGACAGGGACTTCGGGGGGGAGCTGTTTTTT,CASIRDRDFGGELFF
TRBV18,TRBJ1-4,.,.,TGTGCCAGCTCACCGAGACAGTCGAATGAAAAACTGTTTTTT,CASSPRQSNEKLFF
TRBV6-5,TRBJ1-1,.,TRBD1,TGTGCCAGCAGTACGACAGGGGGCGCAGGGACTGAAGCTTTCTTT,CASSTTGGAGTEAFF
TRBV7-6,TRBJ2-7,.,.,TGTGCCAGCAGCCCCGCGACAGGCTACGAGCAGTACTTC,CASSPATGYEQYF
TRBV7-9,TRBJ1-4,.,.,TGTGCCAGCAGCCCCAGGGTTTCCCTGCTCCTTCCAACTAATGAAAAACTGTTTTTT,CASSPRVSLLLPTNEKLFF
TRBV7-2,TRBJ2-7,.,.,TGTGCCAGCAGCTTTTCAGGGTCCTACGAGCAGTACTTC,CASSFSGSYEQYF
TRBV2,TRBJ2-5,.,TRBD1,TGTGCCAGCAGGAACCGGGACAGACAAGAGACCCAGTACTTC,CASRNRDRQETQYF
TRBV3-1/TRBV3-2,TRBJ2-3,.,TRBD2,TGTGCCAGCAGCCAAGGGGTAGCGGGTGGGGACACAGATACGCAGTATTTT,CASSQGVAGGDTDTQYF
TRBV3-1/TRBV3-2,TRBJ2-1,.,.,TGTGCCAGCAGCCAGGGCAGGCCCCCCGCCTACAATGAGCAGTTCTTC,CASSQGRPPAYNEQFF
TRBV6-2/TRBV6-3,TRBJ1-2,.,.,TGTGCCAGCAGTTTCAGTAACTATGGCTACACCTTC,CASSFSNYGYTF
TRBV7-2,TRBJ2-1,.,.,TGTGCCAGCAGCCCCGACCTAGGGAGACACAATGAGCAGTTCTTC,CASSPDLGRHNEQFF
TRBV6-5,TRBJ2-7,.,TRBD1,TGTGCCAGCAGTTACATTGCAGGGGGCATCTACGAGCAGTACTTC,CASSYIAGGIYEQYF
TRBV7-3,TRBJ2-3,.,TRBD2,TGTGCCAGCAGCTTAAATAGCGGGGGGGCCTTGGATACGCAGTATTTT,CASSLNSGGALDTQYF
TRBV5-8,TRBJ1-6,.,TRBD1,TGTGCCAGCAGCTTGGAAACCGGGACAGGTCAAAATTCACCCCTCCACTTT,CASSLETGTGQNSPLHF
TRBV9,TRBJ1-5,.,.,TGTGCCAGCAGCGTGGGGGGGGGTGGCCAGCCCCAGCATTTT,CASSVGGGGQPQHF
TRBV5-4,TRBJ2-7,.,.,TGTGCCAGCAGCTTCTTAGGGAGCTCCTACGAGCAGTACTTC,CASSFLGSSYEQYF
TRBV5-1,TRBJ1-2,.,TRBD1,TGCGCCAGCAGCTTGGCCACGGGACAGGGGTTCTATGGCTACACCTTC,CASSLATGQGFYGYTF
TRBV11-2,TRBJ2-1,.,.,TGTGCCAGCAGCTTAGTCCCTCAGTTGCGGGATGGCTACAATGAGCAGTTCTTC,CASSLVPQLRDGYNEQFF
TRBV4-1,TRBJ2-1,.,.,TGCGCCAGCAGCCAAGAGAGATGGAGCTCCTACAATGAGCAGTTCTTC,CASSQERWSSYNEQFF
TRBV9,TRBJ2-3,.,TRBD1,TGTGCCAGCAGCGTAGTAGGGACAGCCCTCACAGATACGCAGTATTTT,CASSVVGTALTDTQYF
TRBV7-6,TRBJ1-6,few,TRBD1,TGTGCCAGCAGCTTAGGGACAGGGAGGAATTCACCCCTCCACTTT,CASSLGTGRNSPLHF
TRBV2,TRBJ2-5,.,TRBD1,TGTGCCAGCAGGCCGACAGGGGGAGAGACCCAGTACTTC,CASRPTGGETQYF
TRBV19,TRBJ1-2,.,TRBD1,TGTGCCAGTAGTAAGGGGACAGGGGCTTCTTGGGGCTACACCTTC,CASSKGTGASWGYTF
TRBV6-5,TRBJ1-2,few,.,TGTGCCAGCAGTCCAGGGGCGTCAGGCTACACCTTC,CASSPGASGYTF
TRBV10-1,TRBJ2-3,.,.,TGCGCCAGCAGTGAGCCGGAGGGACGGGGCACAGATACGCAGTATTTT,CASSEPEGRGTDTQYF
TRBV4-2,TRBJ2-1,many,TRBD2,TGTGCCAGCAGCCAAGGGACTAGCGGCGATGAGCAGTTCTTC,CASSQGTSGDEQFF